The source of this TCR beta chain is a study of T cell repertoires in cytomegalovirus infection (dated by TCRdb to about 2019). At the level of the whole study: Donor HLA type was relevant to the analysis, because carriage of CMV infection together with the matching HLA type was indicated by public TCR beta signatures. General findings and caveats noted by the study authors: In both this cohort and an independent cohort of over 350 donors, the cumulative frequency of public TCR beta family members distinguished carriers of CMV infection plus the relevant HLA type. The ex vivo response was dominated by HLA-C-restricted CMV-specific TCR beta clonotypes, which also provided the single most frequent clonotype in two of eight donors.

On this clonotype itself: It lacks a known antigen. Per-nucleotide qualities are absent, and no much larger clonotype sits a single base away.

The CDR3 spans 15 residues, from the cysteine through the phenylalanine. Here the CDR3 DNA is all that survives: 45 bases in frame from base 1. Based on the germline V gene, the CDR1 and CDR2 sequences are SGHDT and YYEEEE. Here V drops 3 bases and J drops 1 base, and the junction holds 5 bases not matched to any gene. Sequencing was carried out with an Illumina HiSeq 1500. Through fastp at Q25 and MiXCR, TCRdb rebuilt clones from the public reads, retaining in-frame beta chains. For every CDR3 protein sequence, its rows merge into one entry that carries the most common genes and DNA. The sample data list hundreds of thousands of distinct CDR3 sequences, and 17% of these were observed just once. About 11% of the sample belongs to the ten largest clones.

In this chain, TRBV5-6 is recombined with TRBJ1-1; 8 junctional bases match TRBD1. The material sequenced was PBMCs. This TCR derives from a human donor in good health (CMV status not recorded). Some clones in this sample may be carry-over from other donors' samples. The CDR3 here reads CASSWVTGANTEAFF. The sequenced DNA: TGTGCCAGCAGCTGGGTGACAGGGGCGAACACTGAAGCTTTCTTT.